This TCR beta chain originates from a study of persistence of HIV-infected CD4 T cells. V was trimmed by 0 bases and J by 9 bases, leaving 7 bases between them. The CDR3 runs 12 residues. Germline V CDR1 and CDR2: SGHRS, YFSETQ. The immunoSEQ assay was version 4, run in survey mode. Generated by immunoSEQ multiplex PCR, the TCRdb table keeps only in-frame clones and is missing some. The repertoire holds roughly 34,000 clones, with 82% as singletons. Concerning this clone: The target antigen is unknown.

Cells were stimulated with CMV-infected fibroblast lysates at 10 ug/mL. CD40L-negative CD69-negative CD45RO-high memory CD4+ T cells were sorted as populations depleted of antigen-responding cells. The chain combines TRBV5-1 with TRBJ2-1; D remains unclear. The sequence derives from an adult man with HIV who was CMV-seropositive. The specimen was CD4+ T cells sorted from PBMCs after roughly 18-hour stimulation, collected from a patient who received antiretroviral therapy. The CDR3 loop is CASSLARVEQFF. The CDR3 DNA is TGCGCCAGCAGCTTGGCTAGGGTTGAGCAGTTCTTC.